The 27 T cell receptor beta chains below were found in one sample sequenced in a study of shared clonotypes between healthy human individuals. Terminally differentiated effector memory CD45RA+ cells were excluded from the naive CD8 cells, which were CD45RO-negative and positively selected for CCR7. Using immunoSEQ multiplex PCR, the repertoire was profiled, and TCRdb retains in-frame clones only, with some absent. The sample records millions of clones, 90% to 95% being singletons. The sample was naive CD8+ T cells from PBMCs. The receptor source for this set is a man aged 18 to 29 in good health. Some clones in this sample may be carry-over from other donors' samples.

V usage is TRBV6-5 and J usage is TRBJ1-4; D is ambiguous. This CDR3 comprises 14 residues. Germline V lookup: CDR1 MNHEY, CDR2 SVGAGI. Trimming left V 6 bases short and J 5 bases short, with 13 bases between. For the CDR3, the DNA is TGTGCCAGCAGGCCACAGACTAAGAATGAAAAACTGTTTTTT. As protein: CASRPQTKNEKLFF.

The rearrangement links TRBV11-2 to TRBJ1-1, with 7 bases matching TRBD1. The V gene end was trimmed by 5 bases and the J gene end by 5 bases; junction bases not matched to a gene: 14. Germline CDR1 and CDR2: SGHAT and FQNNGV. The CDR3 contains 16 residues. In DNA form, the CDR3 reads TGTGCCAGCAGCACCCGACAGGGCACGGGAAAAACTGAAGCTTTCTTT. Amino acid sequence: CASSTRQGTGKTEAFF.

This clone was counted once. V is TRBV6-6 and J is TRBJ1-5; no firm D call. The germline CDR1 and CDR2 sequences are MNHNY and SVGAGI (reference sequence). The V gene lost 2 bases and the J gene lost 4 bases, with 12 bases spanning the gap. This CDR3 has 15 residues. Here the CDR3 DNA reads TGTGCCAGCAGTTACGGCAAGGCATGGAATCAGCCCCAGCATTTT. Translation gives CASSYGKAWNQPQHF.

J is TRBJ1-5 and V is TRBV7-2; 7 bases are shared with TRBD1. The germline gives CDR1 SGHTA, CDR2 FQGNSA. V lost 4 bases, J lost 4 bases, and 10 bases stayed unmatched. The CDR3 is 16 amino acids. CDR3 loop: CASSSKVDRANQPQHF. Here the CDR3 DNA reads TGTGCCAGCAGCTCAAAGGTCGACAGGGCAAATCAGCCCCAGCATTTT.

The chain employs TRBV1 and TRBJ1-5. TRBV1 is listed as a pseudogene. This CDR3 has 17 residues. Here the CDR3 reads CTSSQDWGADSNQPQHF. The CDR3 nucleotides are TGCACCAGCAGCCAAGATTGGGGGGCGGATAGCAATCAGCCCCAGCATTTT.

This chain connects TRBV4-1 to TRBJ1-2; D possibly corresponds to TRBD1 (5 bases). Germline lookup yields CDR1 MGHRA and CDR2 YSYEKL. The CDR3 contains 15 residues. The V end lost 1 base, the J end lost 3 bases, and 12 bases lay between the germline ends. The chain's CDR3 is CASSQGYGADYGYTF. The CDR3 nucleotides are TGCGCCAGCAGCCAAGGCTACGGGGCGGACTATGGCTACACCTTC.

V usage is TRBV28 and J usage is TRBJ1-5, with no clear D. The germline V and J ends were trimmed by 2 bases and 0 bases, with 5 bases remaining between them. This CDR3 has 14 residues. Germline CDR1 and CDR2: MDHEN and SYDVKM. The DNA for the CDR3 is TGTGCCAGCAGTTTACACGTTAGCAATCAGCCCCAGCATTTT. As protein: CASSLHVSNQPQHF. The whole variable domain, remainder taken from reference TRBV28 and TRBJ1-5, is DVKVTQSSRYLVKRTGEKVFLECVQDMDHENMFWYRQDPGLGLRLIYFSYDVKMKEKGDIPEGYSVSREKKERFSLILESASTNQTSMYLCASSLHVSNQPQHFGDGTRLSIL.

The chain recombines TRBV9 with TRBJ1-2; 7 bases are a match to TRBD1. Germline lookup yields CDR1 SGDLS and CDR2 YYNGEE. With V trimmed by 5 bases and J by 2 bases, 9 bases remained unmatched. The CDR3 contains 15 residues. The CDR3 region is CASSSDRAGNYGYTF. In DNA, the CDR3 is TGTGCCAGCAGTTCCGACAGGGCCGGGAACTATGGCTACACCTTC.

This chain uses TRBV7-2 with TRBJ2-5; D remains unclear. V lost 5 bases and J lost 5, with 15 bases in between. This CDR3 region has 14 residues. The germline CDR1 and CDR2 sequences are SGHTA and FQGNSA. For the CDR3, the DNA is TGTGCCAGCAGCCCCTATACGGCGCGGGAGACCCAGTACTTC. It yields the protein CASSPYTARETQYF.

J is TRBJ2-3 and V is TRBV29-1, with 11 bases matching TRBD1. Germline trimming cut 6 bases from V and 2 bases from J; bases unmatched to any gene: 7. The CDR3 is 15 amino acids. The V gene's germline CDR1 is SQVTM and CDR2 ANQGSEA. CDR3 amino acids: CSVGGTGGDTDTQYF. The CDR3 nucleotides read TGCAGCGTAGGAGGGACAGGGGGAGACACAGATACGCAGTATTTT.

This clone was seen once. This chain connects TRBV9 to TRBJ1-2, with TRBD1 identical over 11 bases. CDR1 is SGDLS, CDR2 YYNGEE, per germline. V was clipped by 3 bases and J by 6 bases; unmatched bases: 10. The CDR3 loop spans 16 amino acids. In nucleotides, the CDR3 is TGTGCCAGCAGCGGGACAGGGGGCCTACCTCCAGATGGCTACACCTTC. This translates into CASSGTGGLPPDGYTF. The whole variable domain, remainder taken from reference TRBV9 and TRBJ1-2, is DSGVTQTPKHLITATGQRVTLRCSPRSGDLSVYWYQQSLDQGLQFLIQYYNGEERAKGNILERFSAQQFPDLHSELNLSSLELGDSALYFCASSGTGGLPPDGYTFGSGTRLTVV.

Points on this clone: The sample carries other DNA sequences with the same CDR3. V usage is TRBV5-1 and J usage is TRBJ2-7; 7 bases are a match to TRBD2. Germline V gives CDR1 SGHRS, CDR2 YFSETQ. V lost 0 bases to trimming and J lost 2 bases; unmatched junction nucleotides: 5. CDR3 length equals 15 residues. CDR3 sequence reads: CASSLAASGTYEQYF. For the CDR3, the DNA is TGCGCCAGCAGCTTGGCGGCTAGCGGAACCTACGAGCAGTACTTC. The complete variable domain, with remaining parts taken from reference TRBV5-1 and TRBJ2-7, reads KAGVTQTPRYLIKTRGQQVTLSCSPISGHRSVSWYQQTPGQGLQFLFEYFSETQRNKGNFPGRFSGRQFSNSRSEMNVSTLELGDSALYLCASSLAASGTYEQYFGPGTRLTVT.

The rearrangement joins TRBV2 to TRBJ2-6, with D perhaps assigned TRBD1 or TRBD2 (6 bases each). The CDR3 is 18 residues long. Germline V gene lookup returns CDR1 SNHLY and CDR2 FYNNEI. V was clipped by 3 bases and J by 0 bases, with 15 bases between them. The CDR3 here is CASSDRNREVSGANVLTF. In DNA, the CDR3 is TGTGCCAGCAGTGACAGGAACAGGGAGGTCTCTGGGGCCAACGTCCTGACTTTC.

Notes on this clone: The same CDR3 arises from other DNA sequences in this sample as well. The rearrangement joins TRBV29-1 to TRBJ2-7; D is undetermined. Trimming cost V 3 bases and J 1 base, with 10 bases left between them. The CDR3 is 13 amino acids. Germline values: CDR1 SQVTM, CDR2 ANQGSEA. The CDR3 sequence: CSVESGSSYEQYF. CDR3 bases: TGCAGCGTTGAGTCAGGATCTTCCTACGAGCAGTACTTC.

This chain links TRBV2 with TRBJ1-5, with D possibly matching TRBD1 (5 bases). There are 16 residues in the CDR3. V dropped 5 bases and J dropped 0 bases, with 14 bases sitting between them. Germline V gene lookup returns CDR1 SNHLY and CDR2 FYNNEI. The CDR3 protein is CASSIQWGYSNQPQHF. DNA of the CDR3: TGTGCCAGCAGTATTCAGTGGGGCTATAGCAATCAGCCCCAGCATTTT.

The chain is built from TRBV6-1 and TRBJ1-1, with D tentatively TRBD1 (5 bases). Per the germline V gene, CDR1 is MNHNS and CDR2 is SASEGT. Between the trimmed V and J ends, which lost 1 base and 4 bases, there was a span of 16 bases. The CDR3 loop spans 16 amino acids. The CDR3 DNA reads as TGTGCCAGCAGTGAAGATCGAGGGCAGGGTGGCACTGAAGCTTTCTTT. Translated, it gives CASSEDRGQGGTEAFF.

The J gene is TRBJ2-1, the V gene TRBV9, with D possibly matching TRBD2 (6 bases). Germline CDR1 is SGDLS and CDR2 is YYNGEE. The CDR3 is 15 amino acids. V shed 2 bases and J shed 6 bases, with 15 bases lying between them. The CDR3 loop reads CASSVQGLKLNEQFF. The CDR3 nucleotides read TGTGCCAGCAGCGTGCAGGGACTTAAGCTCAATGAGCAGTTCTTC.

This chain links TRBV13 with TRBJ2-4, with D possibly TRBD2 on 5 matching bases. Germline-derived CDR1 and CDR2 are PRHDT and FYEKMQ (reference sequence). CDR3 length: 16 residues. V was clipped by 5 bases and J by 0 bases, with 14 bases between them. CDR3 sequence reads: CASSPEGSLAKNIQYF. The CDR3 DNA follows: TGTGCCAGCAGCCCTGAAGGGAGTCTAGCCAAAAACATTCAGTACTTC.

This chain links TRBV23-1 with TRBJ1-2, with TRBD1 matching over 7 bases. TRBV23-1 is an ORF for which the function is uncertain. V lost 3 bases and J lost 7; bases outside the gene matches: 17. The CDR3 sequence is 17 residues long. The CDR3 DNA reads TGCGCCAGCAGTCAGACGTACCCTACAGGGGTAGGATCTGGCTACACCTTC. It encodes CASSQTYPTGVGSGYTF.

This chain joins TRBV9 and TRBJ2-7, with 7 nucleotides matching TRBD1. In germline, CDR1 is SGDLS, CDR2 YYNGEE. V trimming: 3 bases; J trimming: 6 bases; junction bases outside the gene matches: 15. CDR3 length: 16 amino acids. The CDR3 sequence is CASSASQGTGQREQYF. CDR3 sequence (DNA): TGTGCCAGCAGCGCCTCACAGGGGACGGGGCAGCGCGAGCAGTACTTC.

About this clone itself: Other DNA variants within this sample encode the same CDR3. J is TRBJ2-7 and V is TRBV9, with TRBD1 matching over 9 bases. The V gene end was trimmed by 3 bases and the J gene end by 6 bases; junction bases not matched to a gene: 1. From germline, CDR1 is SGDLS and CDR2 YYNGEE. This CDR3 is built from 12 residues. The CDR3 nucleotides read TGTGCCAGCAGCGAGACAGGGGGCGAGCAGTACTTC. This encodes CASSETGGEQYF.

Worth noting for this clone: The sample holds other DNA sequences that translate to the same CDR3. J is TRBJ2-7 and V is TRBV4-1; 8 nucleotides align to TRBD2. CDR1 is MGHRA, CDR2 YSYEKL, per germline. With V trimmed by 1 base and J by 6 bases, 5 bases remained unmatched. The CDR3 covers 14 residues. CDR3 DNA: TGCGCCAGCAGCCAAGTGGCGGGGGGCGGCGAGCAGTACTTC. It translates to CASSQVAGGGEQYF.

The rearrangement links TRBV27 to TRBJ2-2; D possibly corresponds to TRBD1 (6 bases). V shed 10 bases and J shed 5 bases, with 23 bases lying between them. This CDR3 comprises 16 residues. Germline-derived CDR1 and CDR2 are MNHEY and SMNVEV (reference sequence). The DNA of the CDR3 is TGTGCCACCCGTATATTCCAGGGGCTGGAAACCGGGGAGCTGTTTTTT. This gives the protein CATRIFQGLETGELFF.

This clone was recorded only once. The rearrangement links TRBV19 to TRBJ1-2, with unresolved D. The CDR3 is made up of 16 amino acids. The germline V gene encodes CDR1 LNHDA and CDR2 SQIVND (reference sequence). The V and J ends lost 4 bases and 2 bases respectively, with 17 bases between them. This CDR3 is CASSSADNGHNYGYTF. The CDR3 region has the DNA TGTGCCAGTAGTAGTGCCGACAACGGCCACAACTATGGCTACACCTTC. Full variable domain (missing parts from reference TRBV19 and TRBJ1-2): DGGITQSPKYLFRKEGQNVTLSCEQNLNHDAMYWYRQDPGQGLRLIYYSQIVNDFQKGDIAEGYSVSREKKESFPLTVTSAQKNPTAFYLCASSSADNGHNYGYTFGSGTRLTVV.

This clone was seen once. Other DNA sequences in the same sample also yield this CDR3. The rearrangement joins TRBV6-5 to TRBJ2-5, with D hard to call. Germline V gene data show CDR1 as MNHEY and CDR2 as SVGAGI. V lost 0 bases and J 2 bases, leaving 7 bases between the germline ends. The CDR3 sequence is 14 residues long. The CDR3: CASSYSTGQETQYF. The CDR3 nucleotides read TGTGCCAGCAGTTACTCGACTGGACAAGAGACCCAGTACTTC.

V is TRBV5-1 and J is TRBJ2-1; TRBD1 agrees at 10 bases. The germline CDR1 and CDR2 sequences are SGHRS and YFSETQ. The CDR3 runs to 14 residues. With 3 bases clipped from V and 10 bases from J, the junction kept 7 bases outside the gene matches. CDR3 sequence (DNA): TGCGCCAGCAGCTGGACCCAGACAGGGGGCGAGCAGTTCTTC. Amino acid sequence: CASSWTQTGGEQFF.

Concerning this clone itself: The same CDR3 can be traced to other DNA sequences in this sample. The V and J genes are TRBV27 and TRBJ2-5; either TRBD1 or TRBD2 may fit D (6 bases each). V was trimmed by 3 bases and J by 4 bases, leaving 9 bases between them. In germline, CDR1 is MNHEY, CDR2 SMNVEV (reference sequence). The CDR3 runs to 13 residues. As DNA, the CDR3 is TGTGCCAGCAGTTTGGGGGGCAGAGAGACCCAGTACTTC. Translating it yields CASSLGGRETQYF.